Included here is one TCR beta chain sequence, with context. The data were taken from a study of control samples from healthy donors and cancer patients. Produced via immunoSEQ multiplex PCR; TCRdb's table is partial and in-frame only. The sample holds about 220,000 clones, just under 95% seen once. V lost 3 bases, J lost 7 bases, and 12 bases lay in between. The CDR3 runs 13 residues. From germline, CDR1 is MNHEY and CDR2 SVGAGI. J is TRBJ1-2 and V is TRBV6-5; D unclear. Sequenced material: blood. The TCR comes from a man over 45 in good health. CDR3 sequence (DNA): TGTGCCAGCAGTTATTCGGGATCTGGTGGCTACACCTTC. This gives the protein CASSYSGSGGYTF.